The clone carrying this T cell receptor (beta chain) was recorded once. Its specificity is not known. The CDR3 covers 14 residues. Germline assignment: CDR1 SGHVS and CDR2 FQNEAQ. V lost 4 bases and J lost 2, with 12 bases in between. This entry is derived from a study of CD8 T cells in Susac syndrome. CD8+ and CD4+ T cells circulating in blood were sequenced for TCR beta. Purification of the CD8+ and CD4+ T cells relied on negative isolation, and TEMRA cells underwent FACS enrichment. Study-wide results and limits: Regarding the TCR sequencing and HLA analysis, the study admitted that a relatively small number of individuals were involved.

The authors reverse transcribed roughly 0.5 to 1 ug RNA with random hexamers. The CDR3 of TCR beta was amplified by immunoSEQ multiplex PCR across 54 Vbeta and 13 Jbeta. Each CDR3 protein gets one entry after TCRdb re-called the immunoSEQ multiplex PCR reads with MiXCR. The sample has around 150,000 distinct CDR3 sequences, approximately 92% seen once. Material: CD4+ T cells from PBMCs. The chain carries TRBV7-8 and TRBJ2-7, with no clear D. The sequence came from a human donor in good health. The CDR3: CASSWSSGAYEQYF. CDR3 nucleotide sequence: TGTGCCAGCAGCTGGAGCAGTGGGGCCTACGAGCAGTACTTC.